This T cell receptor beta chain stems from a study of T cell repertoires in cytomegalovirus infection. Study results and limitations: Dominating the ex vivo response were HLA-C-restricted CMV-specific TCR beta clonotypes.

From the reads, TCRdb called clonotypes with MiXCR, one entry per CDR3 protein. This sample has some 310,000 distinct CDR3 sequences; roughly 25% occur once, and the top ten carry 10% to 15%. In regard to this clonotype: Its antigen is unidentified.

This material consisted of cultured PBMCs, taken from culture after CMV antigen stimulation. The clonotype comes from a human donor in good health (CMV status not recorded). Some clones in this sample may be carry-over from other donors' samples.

The DNA of the CDR3 is TGCGCCAGCAGCCAAGAATTGGGACTAGCGGGGACGCGTCACACAGATACGCAGTATTTT. The encoded protein is CASSQELGLAGTRHTDTQYF. The chain carries TRBV4-1 and TRBJ2-3, with TRBD2 matching 13 bases. Germline V gene data show CDR1 as MGHRA and CDR2 as YSYEKL. The trim removed 0 bases at V and 2 bases at J, leaving 11 bases unmatched. The CDR3 has 20 amino acids.